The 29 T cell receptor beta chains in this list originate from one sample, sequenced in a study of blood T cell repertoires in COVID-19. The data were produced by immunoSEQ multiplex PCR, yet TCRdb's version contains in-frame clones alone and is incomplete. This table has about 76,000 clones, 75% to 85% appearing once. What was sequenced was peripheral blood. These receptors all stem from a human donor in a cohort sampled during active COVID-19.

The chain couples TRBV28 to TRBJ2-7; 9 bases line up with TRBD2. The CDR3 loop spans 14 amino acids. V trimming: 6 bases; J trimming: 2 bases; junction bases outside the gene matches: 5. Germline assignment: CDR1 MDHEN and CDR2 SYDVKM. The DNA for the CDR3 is TGTGCCAGCAGCCTAGCGGGGCTTACCTACGAGCAGTACTTC. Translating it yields CASSLAGLTYEQYF.

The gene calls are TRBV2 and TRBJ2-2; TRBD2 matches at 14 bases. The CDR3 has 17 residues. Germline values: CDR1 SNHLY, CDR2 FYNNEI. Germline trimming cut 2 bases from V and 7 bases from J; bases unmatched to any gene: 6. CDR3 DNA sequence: TGTGCCAGCAGTGAAAGAGGGACTAGCGGGAGTGTCGGGGAGCTGTTTTTT. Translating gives CASSERGTSGSVGELFF.

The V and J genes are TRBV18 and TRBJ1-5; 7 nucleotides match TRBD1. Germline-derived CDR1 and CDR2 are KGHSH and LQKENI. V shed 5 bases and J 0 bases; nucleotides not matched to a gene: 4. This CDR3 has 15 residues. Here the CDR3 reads CASSTGQNSNQPQHF. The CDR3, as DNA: TGTGCCAGCTCAACGGGACAGAATAGCAATCAGCCCCAGCATTTT.

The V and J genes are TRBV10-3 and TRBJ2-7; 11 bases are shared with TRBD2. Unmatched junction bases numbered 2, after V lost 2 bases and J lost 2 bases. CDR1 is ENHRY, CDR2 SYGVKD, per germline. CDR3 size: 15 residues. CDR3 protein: CAISEGTSGPYEQYF. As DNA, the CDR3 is TGTGCCATCAGTGAGGGGACTAGCGGACCCTACGAGCAGTACTTC.

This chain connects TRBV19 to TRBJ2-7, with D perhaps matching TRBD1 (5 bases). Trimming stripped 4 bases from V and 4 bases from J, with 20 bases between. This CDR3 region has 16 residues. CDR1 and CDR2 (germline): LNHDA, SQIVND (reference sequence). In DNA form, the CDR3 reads TGTGCCAGTAGTAACCCGTCGGCAGGGAAGGGGTACGAGCAGTACTTC. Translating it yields CASSNPSAGKGYEQYF. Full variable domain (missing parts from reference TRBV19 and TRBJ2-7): DGGITQSPKYLFRKEGQNVTLSCEQNLNHDAMYWYRQDPGQGLRLIYYSQIVNDFQKGDIAEGYSVSREKKESFPLTVTSAQKNPTAFYLCASSNPSAGKGYEQYFGPGTRLTVT.

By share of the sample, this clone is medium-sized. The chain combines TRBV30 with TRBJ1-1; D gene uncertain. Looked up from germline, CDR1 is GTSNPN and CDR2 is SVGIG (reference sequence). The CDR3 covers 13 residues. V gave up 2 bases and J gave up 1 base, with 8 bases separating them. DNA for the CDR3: TGTGCCTGGAGTATCACAGAGAACACTGAAGCTTTCTTT. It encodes CAWSITENTEAFF.

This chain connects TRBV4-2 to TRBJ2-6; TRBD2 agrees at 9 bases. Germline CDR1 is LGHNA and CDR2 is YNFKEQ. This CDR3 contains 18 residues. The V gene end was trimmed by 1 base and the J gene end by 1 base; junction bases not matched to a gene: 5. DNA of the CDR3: TGTGCCAGCAGCCAAGGCGGAGCGGGAGGTTCTGGGGCCAACGTCCTGACTTTC. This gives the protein CASSQGGAGGSGANVLTF.

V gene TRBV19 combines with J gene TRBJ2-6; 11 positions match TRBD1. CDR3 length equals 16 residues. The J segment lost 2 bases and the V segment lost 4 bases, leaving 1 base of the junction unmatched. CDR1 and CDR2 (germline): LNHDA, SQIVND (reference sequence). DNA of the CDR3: TGTGCCAGTAGTACGGGACAGGGGGCTGGGGCCAACGTCCTGACTTTC. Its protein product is CASSTGQGAGANVLTF.

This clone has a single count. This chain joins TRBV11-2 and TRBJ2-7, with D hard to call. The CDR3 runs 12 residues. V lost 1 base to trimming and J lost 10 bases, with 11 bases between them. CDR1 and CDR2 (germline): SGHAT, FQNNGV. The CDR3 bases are TGTGCCAGCAGCTTAGTAGTACCCCCCCAGTACTTC. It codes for CASSLVVPPQYF.

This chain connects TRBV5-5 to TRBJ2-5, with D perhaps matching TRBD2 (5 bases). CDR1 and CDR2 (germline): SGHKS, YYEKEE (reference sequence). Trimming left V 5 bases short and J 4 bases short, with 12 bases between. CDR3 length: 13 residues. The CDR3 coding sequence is TGTGCCAGCAGGCGGATAGAGGGAGAGACCCAGTACTTC. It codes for CASRRIEGETQYF.

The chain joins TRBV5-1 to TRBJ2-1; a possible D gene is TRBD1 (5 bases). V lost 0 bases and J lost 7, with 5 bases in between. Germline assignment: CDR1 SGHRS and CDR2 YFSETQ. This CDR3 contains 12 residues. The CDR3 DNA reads TGCGCCAGCAGCTTGGGACAGAATGAGCAGTTCTTC. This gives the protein CASSLGQNEQFF.

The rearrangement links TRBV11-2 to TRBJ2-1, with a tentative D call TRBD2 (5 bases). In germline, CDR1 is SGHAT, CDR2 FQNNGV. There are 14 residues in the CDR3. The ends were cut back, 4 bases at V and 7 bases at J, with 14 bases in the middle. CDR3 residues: CASSSQRSRNEQFF. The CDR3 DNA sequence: TGTGCCAGCAGCTCTCAGCGGAGTAGGAATGAGCAGTTCTTC.

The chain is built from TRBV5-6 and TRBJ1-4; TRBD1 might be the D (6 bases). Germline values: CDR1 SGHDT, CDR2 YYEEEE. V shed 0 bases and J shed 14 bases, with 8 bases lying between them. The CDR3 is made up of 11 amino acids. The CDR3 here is CASSLGRGLFF. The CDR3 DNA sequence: TGTGCCAGCAGCTTGGGCAGGGGCCTGTTTTTT.

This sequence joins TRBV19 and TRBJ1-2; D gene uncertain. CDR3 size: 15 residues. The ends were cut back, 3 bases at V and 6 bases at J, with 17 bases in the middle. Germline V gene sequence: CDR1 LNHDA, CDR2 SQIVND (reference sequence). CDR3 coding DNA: TGTGCCAGTAGTATGCTCCCAGTTGAATCCCATGGCTACACCTTC. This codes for CASSMLPVESHGYTF.

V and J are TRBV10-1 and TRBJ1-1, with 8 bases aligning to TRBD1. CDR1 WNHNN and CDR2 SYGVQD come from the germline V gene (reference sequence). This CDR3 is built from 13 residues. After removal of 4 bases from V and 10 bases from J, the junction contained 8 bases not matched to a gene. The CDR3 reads CASSVDFTGGAFF. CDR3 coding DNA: TGCGCCAGCAGTGTTGACTTCACAGGGGGAGCTTTCTTT.

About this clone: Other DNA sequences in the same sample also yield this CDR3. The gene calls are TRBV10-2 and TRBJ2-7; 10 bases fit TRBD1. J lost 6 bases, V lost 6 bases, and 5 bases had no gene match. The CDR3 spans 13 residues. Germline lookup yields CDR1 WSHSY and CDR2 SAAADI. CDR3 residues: CASRGQGTGEQYF. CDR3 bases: TGCGCCAGCAGGGGACAGGGGACGGGCGAGCAGTACTTC.

CDR3 in amino acids: CASSLGSLRSYEQYF. DNA for the CDR3: TGTGCCAGCAGCTTAGGTAGTCTGAGATCCTACGAGCAGTACTTC. The V call is TRBV11-2, the J call TRBJ2-7; D gene uncertain. CDR3 length equals 15 residues. The germline CDR1 and CDR2 sequences are SGHAT and FQNNGV. V gave up 1 base and J gave up 1 base, with 11 bases separating them.

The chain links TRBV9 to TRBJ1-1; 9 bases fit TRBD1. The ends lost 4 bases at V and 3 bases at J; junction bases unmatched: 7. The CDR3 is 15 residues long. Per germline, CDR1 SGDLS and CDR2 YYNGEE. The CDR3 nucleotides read TGTGCCAGCAGCACCTGGGACAGGGTGGACACTGAAGCTTTCTTT. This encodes CASSTWDRVDTEAFF.

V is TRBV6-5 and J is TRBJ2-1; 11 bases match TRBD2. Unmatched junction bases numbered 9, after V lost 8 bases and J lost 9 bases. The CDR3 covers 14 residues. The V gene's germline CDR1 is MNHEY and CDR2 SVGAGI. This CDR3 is CASLTSGMHSEQFF. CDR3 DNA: TGTGCCAGCCTGACTAGCGGGATGCATAGTGAGCAGTTCTTC.

As DNA, the CDR3 is TGTGCCAGCAGTTCGACAGGGGGCGTCATAGACGAGCAGTACTTC. Translation gives CASSSTGGVIDEQYF. The chain recombines TRBV28 with TRBJ2-7; 10 positions agree with TRBD1. V trimming: 4 bases; J trimming: 5 bases; junction bases outside the gene matches: 8. CDR3 size: 15 residues. Germline CDR1 reads MDHEN; CDR2 reads SYDVKM.

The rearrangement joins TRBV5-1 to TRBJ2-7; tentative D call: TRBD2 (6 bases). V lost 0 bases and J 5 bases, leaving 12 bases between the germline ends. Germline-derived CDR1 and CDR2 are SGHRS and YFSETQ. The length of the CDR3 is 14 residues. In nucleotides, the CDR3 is TGCGCCAGCAGCTTGGCGGCGGGGTTCGACGAGCAGTACTTC. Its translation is CASSLAAGFDEQYF.

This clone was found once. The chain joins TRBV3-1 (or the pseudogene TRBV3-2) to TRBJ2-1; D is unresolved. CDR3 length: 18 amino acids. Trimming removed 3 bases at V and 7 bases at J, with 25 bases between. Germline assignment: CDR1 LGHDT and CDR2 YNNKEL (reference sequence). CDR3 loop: CASSQRFRSGDHQNEQFF. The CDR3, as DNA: TGTGCCAGCAGCCAGAGATTTCGTTCCGGAGATCACCAGAATGAGCAGTTCTTC.

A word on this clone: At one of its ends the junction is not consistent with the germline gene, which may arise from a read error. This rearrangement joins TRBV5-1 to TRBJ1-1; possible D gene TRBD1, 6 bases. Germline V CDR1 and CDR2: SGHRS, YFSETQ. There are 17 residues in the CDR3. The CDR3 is CASSLAKSGTQNTEVFF. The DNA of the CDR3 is TGCGCCAGCAGCTTGGCTAAATCCGGGACACAGAACACTGAAGTTTTCTTT.

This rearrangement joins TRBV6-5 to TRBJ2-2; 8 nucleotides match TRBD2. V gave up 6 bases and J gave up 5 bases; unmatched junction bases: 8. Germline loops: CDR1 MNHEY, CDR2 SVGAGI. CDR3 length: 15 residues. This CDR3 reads CASSRAGGRTGELFF. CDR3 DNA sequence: TGTGCCAGCAGCCGCGCGGGGGGACGTACCGGGGAGCTGTTTTTT.

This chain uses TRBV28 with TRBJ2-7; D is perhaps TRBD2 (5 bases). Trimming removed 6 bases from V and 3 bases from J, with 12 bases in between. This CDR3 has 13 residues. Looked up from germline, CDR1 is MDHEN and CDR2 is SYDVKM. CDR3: CASRGSPFYEQYF. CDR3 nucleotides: TGTGCCAGCAGGGGGAGTCCTTTCTACGAGCAGTACTTC.

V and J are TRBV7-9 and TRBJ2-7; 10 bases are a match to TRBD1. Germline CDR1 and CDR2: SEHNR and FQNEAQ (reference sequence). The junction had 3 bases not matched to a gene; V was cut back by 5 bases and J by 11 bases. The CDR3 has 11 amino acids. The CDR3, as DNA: TGTGCCAGCAGCGCAGGACAGGGGGAGTACTTC. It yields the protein CASSAGQGEYF.

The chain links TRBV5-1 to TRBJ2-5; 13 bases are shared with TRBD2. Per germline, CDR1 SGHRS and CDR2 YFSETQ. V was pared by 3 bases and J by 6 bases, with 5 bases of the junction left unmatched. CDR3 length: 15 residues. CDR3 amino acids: CASSSGTSGIKTQYF. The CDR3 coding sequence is TGCGCCAGCAGCTCCGGGACTAGCGGGATAAAGACCCAGTACTTC.

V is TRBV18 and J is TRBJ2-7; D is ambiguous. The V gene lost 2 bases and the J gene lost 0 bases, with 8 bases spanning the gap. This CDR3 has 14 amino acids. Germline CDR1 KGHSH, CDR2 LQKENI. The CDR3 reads CASSPESLSYEQYF. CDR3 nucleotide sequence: TGTGCCAGCTCACCAGAGAGTCTCTCCTACGAGCAGTACTTC.

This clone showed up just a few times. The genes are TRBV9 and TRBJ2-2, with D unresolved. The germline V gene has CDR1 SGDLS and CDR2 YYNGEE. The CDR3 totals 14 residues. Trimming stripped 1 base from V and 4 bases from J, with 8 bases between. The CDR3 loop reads CASSVLSGTGELFF. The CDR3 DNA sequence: TGTGCCAGCAGCGTACTCTCGGGCACCGGGGAGCTGTTTTTT.